These 26 T cell receptor beta chains were all obtained from the same sample, sequenced in a study of blood T cell repertoires in COVID-19. Using immunoSEQ multiplex PCR, the repertoire was profiled, and TCRdb retains in-frame clones only, with some absent. The sample has approximately 320,000 clones, around 85% seen once; the top ten hold 6% to 9%. The specimen was peripheral blood. The receptors were sampled from a human donor in a cohort sampled during active COVID-19.

The chain uses TRBV5-8 and TRBJ1-1; no definite D call. Trimming cost V 1 base and J 5 bases, with 6 bases left between them. Germline V CDR1 and CDR2: SGHTS, YDEGEE. The CDR3 runs 12 residues. CDR3 in DNA: TGTGCCAGCAGCTTGAGCATAACTGAAGCTTTCTTT. Translating gives CASSLSITEAFF.

The rearrangement links TRBV6-4 to TRBJ1-5, with 9 bases fitting TRBD1. V shed 7 bases, J shed 6 bases, and the junction held 7 bases outside the gene matches. This CDR3 comprises 14 residues. Germline loops: CDR1 MRHNA, CDR2 SNTAGT. CDR3 DNA sequence: TGTGCCAGCAACGCCGGGACAGGGTTTCAGCCCCAGCATTTT. Protein sequence: CASNAGTGFQPQHF.

This sequence joins TRBV2 and TRBJ1-1; D may be TRBD1 (5 bases). The CDR3 loop spans 13 amino acids. Germline CDR1 SNHLY, CDR2 FYNNEI. V lost 8 bases to trimming and J lost 3 bases, with 13 bases between them. CDR3 nucleotides: TGTGCCAGCGACCGAGGGGAGGACACTGAAGCTTTCTTT. It codes for CASDRGEDTEAFF.

The CDR3 region has the DNA TGTGCCAGCAGCTTAGGGCGGCTGACCTCTGGAAACACCATATATTTT. Translated, it gives CASSLGRLTSGNTIYF. The gene calls are TRBV7-8 and TRBJ1-3; no clear D. The germline V gene has CDR1 SGHVS and CDR2 FQNEAQ. V was clipped by 1 base and J by 0 bases, with 10 bases between them. The CDR3 is 16 residues long.

This rearrangement joins TRBV25-1 to TRBJ1-2; 7 bases match TRBD1. The CDR3 sequence is 14 residues long. Germline-derived CDR1 and CDR2 are MGHDK and SYGVNS. The V segment lost 2 bases and the J segment 8 bases; nucleotides outside the gene matches: 8. The chain's CDR3 is CASSEGDSPGGYTF. The CDR3 DNA reads as TGTGCCAGCAGTGAAGGGGACAGCCCGGGGGGCTACACCTTC.

This clone was detected a few times. The V gene is TRBV2, the J gene TRBJ2-1, with D tentatively TRBD2 (5 bases). There are 11 residues in the CDR3. The germline CDR1 and CDR2 sequences are SNHLY and FYNNEI. Trimming removed 7 bases from V and 9 bases from J, with 10 bases in between. CDR3 protein: CASTQRGEQFF. The DNA for the CDR3 is TGTGCCAGCACCCAACGGGGTGAGCAGTTCTTC.

The rearrangement joins TRBV5-1 to TRBJ2-5; 7 bases are a match to TRBD2. Germline-derived CDR1 and CDR2 are SGHRS and YFSETQ. This CDR3 spans 14 amino acids. J gave up 9 bases and V 4 bases, and 12 bases lay outside the gene matches. This CDR3 is CASSRTETSPAQYF. CDR3 DNA sequence: TGCGCCAGCAGCAGAACCGAGACTAGCCCCGCCCAGTACTTC.

As concerns this clone: This sample also contains other DNA sequences that code for the same CDR3. The J gene is TRBJ1-1, the V gene TRBV5-1; D call uncertain. Germline-derived CDR1 and CDR2 are SGHRS and YFSETQ. The CDR3 is 14 residues long. V dropped 0 bases and J dropped 1 base, with 7 bases sitting between them. The DNA for the CDR3 is TGCGCCAGCAGCTTGGAGGGAGGGAACACTGAAGCTTTCTTT. This codes for CASSLEGGNTEAFF. The full variable domain, rest sourced from reference TRBV5-1 and TRBJ1-1, is KAGVTQTPRYLIKTRGQQVTLSCSPISGHRSVSWYQQTPGQGLQFLFEYFSETQRNKGNFPGRFSGRQFSNSRSEMNVSTLELGDSALYLCASSLEGGNTEAFFGQGTRLTVV.

This clone was seen once. V gene TRBV15 combines with J gene TRBJ2-3; D perhaps matches TRBD2 (6 bases). The CDR3 sequence is 16 residues long. Trimming shortened V by 1 base and J by 2 bases, and 13 bases separated the two germline ends. Germline CDR1 LNHNV, CDR2 YYDKDF (reference sequence). CDR3 in DNA: TGTGCCACCAGCAGAGTAGGCGGGGCGTACACAGATACGCAGTATTTT. Its translation: CATSRVGGAYTDTQYF.

This chain uses TRBV12-5 with TRBJ2-1; D perhaps matches TRBD1 (6 bases). The CDR3 spans 16 residues. In germline, CDR1 is LGHNT, CDR2 FRNRAP. Between the trimmed V and J ends, which lost 6 bases and 8 bases, there was a span of 23 bases. In DNA, the CDR3 is TGTGCTAGTGGCCAGGACAGCCACTACAGGTTTCATGAGCAGTTCTTC. This translates into CASGQDSHYRFHEQFF. The full variable domain, with the rest looked up from reference TRBV12-5 and TRBJ2-1, is DARVTQTPRHKVTEMGQEVTMRCQPILGHNTVFWYRQTMMQGLELLAYFRNRAPLDDSGMPKDRFSAEMPDATLATLKIQPSEPRDSAVYFCASGQDSHYRFHEQFFGPGTRLTVL.

The V and J genes are TRBV7-2 and TRBJ1-2; 8 nucleotides align to TRBD1. The V and J ends lost 0 bases and 4 bases, in that order; junction bases with no gene match: 1. This CDR3 contains 14 residues. Looked up from germline, CDR1 is SGHTA and CDR2 is FQGNSA. The CDR3 region has the DNA TGTGCCAGCAGCTTAGCCAGGGGGCTCTATGGCTACACCTTC. Its translation is CASSLARGLYGYTF.

This chain uses TRBV6-1 with TRBJ2-3, with TRBD2 as a possible D gene (5 bases). Trimming took 1 base from V and 8 from J, leaving 19 bases between them. Germline-derived CDR1 and CDR2 are MNHNS and SASEGT. CDR3 length equals 16 residues. CDR3 DNA: TGTGCCAGCAGTGAAGTCCCTAGCTCCCATGGCGGTACGCAGTATTTT. Translating gives CASSEVPSSHGGTQYF.

The chain has TRBV4-1 and TRBJ2-7; D perhaps matches TRBD1 (6 bases). The CDR3 extends over 15 amino acids. Trimming took off 1 base at V and 0 bases at J, with 10 bases between the two ends. Per germline, CDR1 MGHRA and CDR2 YSYEKL. DNA of the CDR3: TGCGCCAGCAGCCAAGGGGGCAGGGGCTCCTACGAGCAGTACTTC. Protein product: CASSQGGRGSYEQYF.

The chain employs TRBV10-3 and TRBJ1-2; D gene ambiguous. V was trimmed by 0 bases and J by 0 bases, leaving 5 bases between them. Per the germline V gene, CDR1 is ENHRY and CDR2 is SYGVKD. The CDR3 is 14 amino acids. Written as DNA, the CDR3 is TGTGCCATCAGTGAGTCTCCAGCTAACTATGGCTACACCTTC. Encoded protein: CAISESPANYGYTF.

V and J are TRBV30 and TRBJ2-5; D perhaps matches TRBD1 (5 bases). Germline lookup yields CDR1 GTSNPN and CDR2 SVGIG (reference sequence). The CDR3 contains 13 residues. V shed 0 bases and J shed 5 bases, with 10 bases lying between them. Written as DNA, the CDR3 is TGTGCCTGGAGTGTTATGGGGCTGGAGACCCAGTACTTC. It yields the protein CAWSVMGLETQYF.

V gene TRBV3-1 (or the pseudogene TRBV3-2) combines with J gene TRBJ2-1; unclear D gene. V lost 0 bases, J lost 9 bases, and 3 bases lay in between. This CDR3 spans 11 amino acids. Per germline, CDR1 LGHDT and CDR2 YNNKEL (reference sequence). The CDR3 nucleotides are TGTGCCAGCAGCCAAGATCTTGAGCAGTTCTTC. Translated: CASSQDLEQFF.

The V and J genes are TRBV14 and TRBJ1-1; the D is unclear. Germline assignment: CDR1 SGHDN and CDR2 FVKESK. This CDR3 has 13 amino acids. Trimming cost V 0 bases and J 4 bases, with 6 bases left between them. As DNA, the CDR3 is TGTGCCAGCAGCCAAGATTACAGCACTGAAGCTTTCTTT. Encoded protein: CASSQDYSTEAFF.

The V and J genes are TRBV30 and TRBJ2-7, with D possibly TRBD2 on 5 matching bases. V was shortened by 2 bases and J by 3 bases, with 8 bases between the two germline ends. CDR1 is GTSNPN, CDR2 SVGIG, per germline (reference sequence). This CDR3 region has 12 residues. Here the CDR3 reads CAWSTDFYEQYF. The CDR3 coding sequence is TGTGCCTGGAGTACGGACTTCTACGAGCAGTACTTC.

The chain carries TRBV27 and TRBJ1-6; a possible D gene is TRBD1 (5 bases). V gave up 2 bases and J gave up 9 bases, with 14 bases separating them. Germline V gene lookup returns CDR1 MNHEY and CDR2 SMNVEV (reference sequence). This CDR3 comprises 15 residues. DNA of the CDR3: TGTGCCAGCAGTTTAATGAGTGCAGGGCCTTCACCCCTCCACTTT. Protein sequence: CASSLMSAGPSPLHF.

This clone was detected a few times. The rearrangement links TRBV10-3 to TRBJ1-2, with a weak D call TRBD1 (6 bases). Germline V CDR1 and CDR2: ENHRY, SYGVKD. This CDR3 has 13 amino acids. V was shortened by 11 bases and J by 0 bases, with 13 bases between the two germline ends. CDR3 coding DNA: TGTGCCCTCGCACAGGGCCCTAACTATGGCTACACCTTC. Translation gives CALAQGPNYGYTF.

The chain recombines TRBV11-1 with TRBJ2-7, with TRBD1 matching 7 bases. The trim removed 0 bases at V and 3 bases at J, leaving 2 bases unmatched. This CDR3 region has 14 residues. Germline loops: CDR1 SGHAT, CDR2 FQDESV (reference sequence). The CDR3 DNA follows: TGTGCCAGCAGCTTAGCAGGGGGCAACTACGAGCAGTACTTC. Translated, it gives CASSLAGGNYEQYF.

This clone has just one count. This sequence joins TRBV6-1 and TRBJ1-3; 11 bases map to TRBD1. The germline gives CDR1 MNHNS, CDR2 SASEGT. The V segment lost 2 bases and the J segment 5 bases; nucleotides outside the gene matches: 5. The CDR3 runs to 16 residues. CDR3 in DNA: TGTGCCAGCAGTGAACGAGGACAGGGGGCTCGAAACACCATATATTTT. This translates into CASSERGQGARNTIYF.

The chain carries TRBV5-1 and TRBJ2-1; possibly TRBD2 for D (5 bases). The CDR3 has 15 amino acids. V lost 2 bases and J 0 bases, leaving 9 bases between the germline ends. The germline V gene encodes CDR1 SGHRS and CDR2 YFSETQ. The CDR3 region is CASSLSGSSYNEQFF. DNA of the CDR3: TGCGCCAGCAGCTTATCGGGGTCCTCCTACAATGAGCAGTTCTTC.

The chain has TRBV3-1 (or the pseudogene TRBV3-2) and TRBJ2-5; a possible D gene is TRBD2 (7 bases). Trimming removed 10 bases at V and 5 bases at J, with 11 bases between. Germline assignment: CDR1 LGHDT and CDR2 YNNKEL (reference sequence). The CDR3 runs 11 residues. The DNA of the CDR3 is TGTGCCACCGGGGGGCTGGAGACCCAGTACTTC. This encodes CATGGLETQYF.

The rearrangement uses TRBV6-5 and TRBJ2-1, with TRBD1 matching over 8 bases. CDR1 is MNHEY and CDR2 is SVGAGI in the germline V gene. The CDR3 is 14 residues long. The ends lost 7 bases at V and 3 bases at J; junction bases unmatched: 5. The CDR3 loop reads CASIDRGLYNEQFF. The CDR3 DNA sequence: TGTGCCAGCATCGACAGGGGTCTCTACAATGAGCAGTTCTTC.

V is TRBV4-2 and J is TRBJ1-5; D is uncertain. V dropped 1 base and J dropped 0 bases, with 7 bases sitting between them. Germline assignment: CDR1 LGHNA and CDR2 YNFKEQ. The CDR3 totals 15 residues. The CDR3 DNA sequence: TGTGCCAGCAGCCAAGGCACTTATAGCAATCAGCCCCAGCATTTT. It translates to CASSQGTYSNQPQHF.